These 2 T cell receptor beta chains were all obtained from the same sample, sequenced in a study of blood T cell repertoires in COVID-19. Using immunoSEQ multiplex PCR, the repertoire was profiled, and TCRdb retains in-frame clones only, with some absent. The sample has over 250,000 clones, about four fifths seen once. The sample taken for sequencing was PBMCs or T cells enriched from blood (not recorded which). The receptors come from a man aged 40-55 years who had been exposed to COVID-19.

V and J are TRBV28 and TRBJ1-5; unclear D gene. The germline CDR1 and CDR2 sequences are MDHEN and SYDVKM. The CDR3 contains 13 residues. V was clipped by 1 base and J by 6 bases, with 7 bases between them. CDR3 sequence reads: CASSLLGGQPQHF. DNA for the CDR3: TGTGCCAGCAGTTTATTGGGAGGTCAGCCCCAGCATTTT.

This chain uses TRBV7-2 with TRBJ1-5; no reliable D call. CDR1 and CDR2 from the germline V gene are SGHTA and FQGNSA. The ends were cut back, 4 bases at V and 4 bases at J, with 11 bases in the middle. This CDR3 region has 14 residues. The CDR3, as DNA: TGTGCCAGCAGCTATTACACGGGGAATCAGCCCCAGCATTTT. It codes for CASSYYTGNQPQHF.